These T cell receptor beta chains were read from a single sample in a study of CXCR3-negative and CXCR3-positive naive CD8 T cells. TCRdb reprocessed the 5' RACE reads, with one entry per CDR3 protein and no DNA. The sample has 95,000 to 100,000 distinct CDR3 sequences. The sample consisted of naive CXCR3+ CD8+ T cells from blood. All receptors derive from a human donor in good health. Some clones in this sample may be carry-over from other donors' samples. The CDR3 runs from the conserved cysteine through the conserved F or W.

TRBV7-9	16	TRBJ2-7	CASSLASSQSSYEQYF
TRBV27	12	TRBJ2-3	CASSDSPDTQYF
TRBV12-3/TRBV12-4	16	TRBJ2-7	CANPSSRGAGVGEQYF
TRBV4-1	14	TRBJ2-7	CASSQGTVGYEQYF
TRBV12-3/TRBV12-4	14	TRBJ2-1	CASSGQTDPNEQFF
TRBV6-2/TRBV6-3	15	TRBJ2-7	CASSFWTGKTYEQYF
TRBV29-1	14	TRBJ2-7	CSVVTGTALYEQYF
TRBV6-5	18	TRBJ2-2	CASFPWGHRPDNTGELFF
TRBV29-1	14	TRBJ2-1	CSVVVSGGADEQFF
TRBV11-2	16	TRBJ1-3	CASSLDQVVSGNTIYF
TRBV29-1	13	TRBJ1-2	CSVRDPKNYGYTF
TRBV6-2/TRBV6-3	11	TRBJ2-5	CASTEWETQYF
TRBV29-1	12	TRBJ2-7	CSVVQDSTLQYF
TRBV7-9	15	TRBJ2-7	CASSPPRGGIYEQYF
TRBV7-3	14	TRBJ2-1	CASSRMGGGNEQFF
TRBV20-1	14	TRBJ2-3	CSARDRPSTDTQYF
TRBV7-2	15	TRBJ1-2	CASSLLDGDNYGYTF
TRBV5-1	15	TRBJ2-1	CASSLMGFSYNEQFF
TRBV4-3	16	TRBJ2-3	CASSQGIAGVADTQYF
TRBV4-3	15	TRBJ2-2	CASSQDVANTGELFF
TRBV12-3/TRBV12-4	16	TRBJ2-3	CASSVTTATTADTQYF
TRBV21-1	11	TRBJ1-2	CASSPLYGYTF
TRBV28	14	TRBJ1-4	CASSSRGFNEKLFF
TRBV29-1	16	TRBJ2-1	CSVILAGGSSYNEQFF
TRBV5-5	18	TRBJ2-2	CASSSKNTSGGPPGELFF
TRBV7-9	12	TRBJ1-1	CASRAENTEAFF
TRBV28	15	TRBJ2-2	CASSQDLTNTGELFF
TRBV6-2/TRBV6-3	14	TRBJ2-5	CASSSLSYQETQYF
TRBV5-1	14	TRBJ1-1	CASSNAGGNTEAFF
TRBV7-6	14	TRBJ1-5	CASSVQGRGQPQHF
TRBV29-1	13	TRBJ2-7	CSVEVGTAYEQYF
TRBV5-1	15	TRBJ1-2	CASSDGTGGSYGYTF
TRBV20-1	14	TRBJ2-3	CSAPVRGLGDTQYF
TRBV7-9	14	TRBJ2-7	CASSLVGEGYEQYF
TRBV4-3	16	TRBJ2-5	CASSPGGAWGLETQYF
TRBV6-2/TRBV6-3	14	TRBJ2-1	CASSYSGLHNEQFF
TRBV29-1	13	TRBJ1-2	CSVGPLGDYGYTF
TRBV5-4	15	TRBJ2-3	CASIAGDTSTDTQYF
TRBV27	15	TRBJ2-1	CASSYSGGAGYEQFF
TRBV29-1	14	TRBJ1-4	CSALGGLTNEKLFF
TRBV5-1	14	TRBJ2-3	CASSLGDGTDTQYF
TRBV20-1	16	TRBJ2-5	CSARVRLAGSMQTQYF
TRBV6-6	16	TRBJ2-5	CASSYGEAGGLETQYF
TRBV4-3	15	TRBJ2-1	CASSQGTGGYNEQFF
TRBV6-5	12	TRBJ1-2	CASSSFLEGYTF
TRBV7-7	16	TRBJ1-1	CASSPLEGRCNTEAFF
TRBV12-3/TRBV12-4	14	TRBJ1-1	CASSLAHWAGEAFF
TRBV20-1	16	TRBJ2-7	CSASGTGLLSSYEQYF
TRBV6-2/TRBV6-3	12	TRBJ2-2	CASMAPSGELFF
TRBV23-1	16	TRBJ2-7	CASSQSGTEFSYEQYF
TRBV7-9	14	TRBJ1-1	CASTPRGEDTEAFF
TRBV29-1	17	TRBJ2-2	CSVEDHQGTGATGELFF
TRBV3-2	14	TRBJ2-1	CAIYLGTGGGEQFF
TRBV6-1	11	TRBJ2-3	CASPLYDTQYF
TRBV28	14	TRBJ1-1	CASSFRGLGTEAFF
TRBV5-1	15	TRBJ1-1	CASSFGQGPNTEAFF
TRBV30	14	TRBJ2-1	CAFGGKSSYNEQFF